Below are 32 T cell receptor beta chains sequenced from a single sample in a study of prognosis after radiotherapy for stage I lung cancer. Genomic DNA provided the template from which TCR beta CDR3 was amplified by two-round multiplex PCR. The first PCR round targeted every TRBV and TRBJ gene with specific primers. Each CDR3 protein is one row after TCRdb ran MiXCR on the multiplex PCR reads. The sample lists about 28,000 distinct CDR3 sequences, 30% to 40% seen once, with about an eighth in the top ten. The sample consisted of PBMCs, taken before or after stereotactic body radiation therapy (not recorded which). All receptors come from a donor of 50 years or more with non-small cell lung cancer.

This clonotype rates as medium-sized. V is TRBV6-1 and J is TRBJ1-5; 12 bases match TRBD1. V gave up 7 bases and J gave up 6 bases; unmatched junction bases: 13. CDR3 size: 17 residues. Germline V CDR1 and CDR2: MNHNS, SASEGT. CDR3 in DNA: TGTGCCAGCACCCCAGACGGGACAGGGGGCCCCAGTCAGCCCCAGCATTTT. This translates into CASTPDGTGGPSQPQHF.

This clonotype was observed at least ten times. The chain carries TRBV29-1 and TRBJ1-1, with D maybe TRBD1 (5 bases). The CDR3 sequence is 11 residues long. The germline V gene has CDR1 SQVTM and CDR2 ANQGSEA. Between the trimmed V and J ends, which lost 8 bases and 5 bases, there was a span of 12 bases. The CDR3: CSLAGGTEAFF. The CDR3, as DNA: TGCAGCCTGGCGGGGGGAACTGAAGCTTTCTTT. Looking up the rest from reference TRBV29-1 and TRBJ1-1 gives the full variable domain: SAVISQKPSRDICQRGTSLTIQCQVDSQVTMMFWYRQQPGQSLTLIATANQGSEATYESGFVIDKFPISRPNLTFSTLTVSNMSPEDSSIYLCSLAGGTEAFFGQGTRLTVV.

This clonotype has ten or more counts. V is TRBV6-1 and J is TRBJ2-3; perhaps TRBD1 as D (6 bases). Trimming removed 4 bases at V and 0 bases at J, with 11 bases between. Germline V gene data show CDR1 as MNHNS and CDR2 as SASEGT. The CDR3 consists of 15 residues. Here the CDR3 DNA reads TGTGCCAGCAGTGTTGGGGACACCAGCACAGATACGCAGTATTTT. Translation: CASSVGDTSTDTQYF.

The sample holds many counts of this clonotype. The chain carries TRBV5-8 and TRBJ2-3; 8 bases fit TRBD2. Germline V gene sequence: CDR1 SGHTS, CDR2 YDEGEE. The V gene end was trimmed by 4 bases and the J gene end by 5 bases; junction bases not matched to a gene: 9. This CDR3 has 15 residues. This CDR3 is CASSPKAGARDTQYF. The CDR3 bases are TGTGCCAGCAGCCCGAAAGCGGGAGCGAGAGATACGCAGTATTTT.

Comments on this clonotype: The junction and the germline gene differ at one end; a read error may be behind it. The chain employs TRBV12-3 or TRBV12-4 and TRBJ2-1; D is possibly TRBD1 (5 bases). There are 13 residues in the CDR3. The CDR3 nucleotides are TGTGCCAACAGTCAGCTACAGGACAATGAACAGTTCTTC. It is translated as CANSQLQDNEQFF.

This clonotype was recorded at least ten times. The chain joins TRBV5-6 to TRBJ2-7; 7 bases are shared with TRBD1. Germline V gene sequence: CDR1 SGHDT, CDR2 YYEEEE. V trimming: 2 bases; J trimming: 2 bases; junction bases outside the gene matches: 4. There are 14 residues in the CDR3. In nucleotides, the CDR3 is TGTGCCAGCAGCTTCGGGACAGTCACCTACGAGCAGTACTTC. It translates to CASSFGTVTYEQYF.

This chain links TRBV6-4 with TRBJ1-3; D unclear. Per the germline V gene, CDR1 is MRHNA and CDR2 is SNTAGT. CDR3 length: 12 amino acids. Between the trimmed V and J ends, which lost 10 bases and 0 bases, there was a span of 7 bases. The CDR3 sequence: CANLFSGNTIYF. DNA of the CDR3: TGTGCCAATTTATTCTCTGGAAACACCATATATTTT.

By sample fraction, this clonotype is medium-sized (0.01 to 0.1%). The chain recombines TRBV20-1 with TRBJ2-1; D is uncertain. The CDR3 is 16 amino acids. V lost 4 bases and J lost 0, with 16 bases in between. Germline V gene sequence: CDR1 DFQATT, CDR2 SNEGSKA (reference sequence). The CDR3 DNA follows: TGCAGTGCTATAACATCGGACGGAGACTCCTACAATGAGCAGTTCTTC. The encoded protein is CSAITSDGDSYNEQFF.

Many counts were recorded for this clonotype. CDR3 sequence reads: CSASPRTAGETQYF. Here the CDR3 DNA reads TGCAGTGCTAGCCCCCGGACGGCGGGGGAGACCCAGTACTTC. The J gene is TRBJ2-5, the V gene TRBV20-1, with D maybe TRBD2 (6 bases). The CDR3 runs to 14 residues. Germline V lookup: CDR1 DFQATT, CDR2 SNEGSKA (reference sequence). Trimming cost V 3 bases and J 5 bases, with 16 bases left between them.

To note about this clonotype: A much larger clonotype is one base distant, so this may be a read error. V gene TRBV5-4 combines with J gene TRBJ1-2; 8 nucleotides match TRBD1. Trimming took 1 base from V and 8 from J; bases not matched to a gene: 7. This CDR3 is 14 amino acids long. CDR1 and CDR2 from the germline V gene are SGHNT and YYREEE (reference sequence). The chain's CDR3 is CASSLNQGAWGYTF. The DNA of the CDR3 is TGTGCCAGCAGCTTGAACCAGGGGGCGTGGGGCTACACCTTC.

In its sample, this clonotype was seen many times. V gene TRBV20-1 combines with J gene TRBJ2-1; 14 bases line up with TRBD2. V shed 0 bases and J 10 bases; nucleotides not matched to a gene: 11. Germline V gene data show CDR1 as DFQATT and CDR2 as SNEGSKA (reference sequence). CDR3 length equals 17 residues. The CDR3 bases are TGCAGTGCTAGAGAGACTAGCGGGAGGGCCTCTATGTGGGAGCAGTTCTTC. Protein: CSARETSGRASMWEQFF.

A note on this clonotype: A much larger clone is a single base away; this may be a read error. The chain's CDR3 is CANSLEQGCYGYTF. For the CDR3, the DNA is TGTGCCAACAGCTTGGAACAGGGGTGTTATGGCTACACCTTC. The V call is TRBV5-6, the J call TRBJ1-2; 7 nucleotides align to TRBD1. CDR1 is SGHDT and CDR2 is YYEEEE in the germline V gene. The CDR3 is 14 amino acids.

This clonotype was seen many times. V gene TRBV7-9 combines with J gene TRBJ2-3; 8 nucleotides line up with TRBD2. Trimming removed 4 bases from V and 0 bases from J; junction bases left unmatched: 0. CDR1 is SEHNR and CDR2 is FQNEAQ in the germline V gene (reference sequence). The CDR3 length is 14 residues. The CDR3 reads CASSSSGSTDTQYF. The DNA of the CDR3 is TGTGCCAGCAGCTCTAGCGGGAGCACAGATACGCAGTATTTT.

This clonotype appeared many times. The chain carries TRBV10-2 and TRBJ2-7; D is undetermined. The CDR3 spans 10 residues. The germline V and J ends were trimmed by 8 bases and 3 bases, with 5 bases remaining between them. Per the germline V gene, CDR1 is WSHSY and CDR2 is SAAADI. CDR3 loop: CASYNYEQYF. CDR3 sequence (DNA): TGCGCCAGCTACAACTACGAGCAGTACTTC.

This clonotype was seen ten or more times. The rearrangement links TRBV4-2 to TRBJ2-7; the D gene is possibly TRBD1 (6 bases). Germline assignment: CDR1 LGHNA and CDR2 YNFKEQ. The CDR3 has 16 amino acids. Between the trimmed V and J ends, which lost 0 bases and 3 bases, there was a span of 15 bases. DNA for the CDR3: TGTGCCAGCAGCCAAGATGGGGGCAGGGGACACTACGAGCAGTACTTC. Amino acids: CASSQDGGRGHYEQYF.

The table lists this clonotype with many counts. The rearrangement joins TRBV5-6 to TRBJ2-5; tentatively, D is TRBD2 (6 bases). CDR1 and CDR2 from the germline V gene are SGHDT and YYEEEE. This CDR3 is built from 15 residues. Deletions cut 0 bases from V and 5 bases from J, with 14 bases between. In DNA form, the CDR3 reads TGTGCCAGCAGCTTGGATTCGGGGGTCGAGGAGACCCAGTACTTC. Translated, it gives CASSLDSGVEETQYF.

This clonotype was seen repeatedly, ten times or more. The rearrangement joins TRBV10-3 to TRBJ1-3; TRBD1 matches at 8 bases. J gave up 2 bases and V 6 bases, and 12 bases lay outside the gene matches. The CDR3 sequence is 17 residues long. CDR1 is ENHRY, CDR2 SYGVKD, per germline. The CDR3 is CAIRGYDRGRAGNTIYF. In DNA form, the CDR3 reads TGTGCCATCAGGGGCTACGACAGGGGTAGAGCTGGAAACACCATATATTTT.

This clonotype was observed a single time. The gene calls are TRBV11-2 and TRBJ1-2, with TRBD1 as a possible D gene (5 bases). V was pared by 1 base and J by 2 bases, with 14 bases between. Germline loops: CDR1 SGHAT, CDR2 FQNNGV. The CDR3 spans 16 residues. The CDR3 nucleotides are TGTGCCAGCAGCTTAGGTCGGGGCAGGCACAACTATGGCTACACCTTC. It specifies CASSLGRGRHNYGYTF. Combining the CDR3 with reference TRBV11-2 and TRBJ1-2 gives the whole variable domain EAGVAQSPRYKIIEKRQSVAFWCNPISGHATLYWYQQILGQGPKLLIQFQNNGVVDDSQLPKDRFSAERLKGVDSTLKIQPAKLEDSAVYLCASSLGRGRHNYGYTFGSGTRLTVV.

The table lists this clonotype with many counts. CDR3 residues: CRIQTGALNSPLHF. CDR3 coding DNA: TGCAGAATTCAAACAGGGGCTCTAAATTCACCCCTCCACTTT. The rearrangement joins TRBV20-1 to TRBJ1-6; TRBD1 agrees at 7 bases. The CDR3 totals 14 residues. CDR1 DFQATT and CDR2 SNEGSKA come from the germline V gene (reference sequence).

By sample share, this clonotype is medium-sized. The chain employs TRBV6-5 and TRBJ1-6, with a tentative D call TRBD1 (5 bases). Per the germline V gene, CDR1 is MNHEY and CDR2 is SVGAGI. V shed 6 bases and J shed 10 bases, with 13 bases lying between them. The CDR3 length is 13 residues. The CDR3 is CASRPIQVSPLHF. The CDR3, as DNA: TGTGCCAGCAGGCCCATACAGGTCTCACCCCTCCACTTT.

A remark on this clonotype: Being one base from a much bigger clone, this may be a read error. This CDR3 reads CASTPRTVLLRGYTF. DNA for the CDR3: TGTGCCAGCACCCCCCGGACGGTCTTGCTACGTGGCTACACCTTC. The V gene is TRBV9, the J gene TRBJ1-2; D gene unclear. This CDR3 is built from 15 residues. V gave up 6 bases and J gave up 7 bases, with 22 bases separating them. CDR1 and CDR2 from the germline V gene are SGDLS and YYNGEE.

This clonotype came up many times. CDR3: CASSSPWGQGGGTGELFF. CDR3 bases: TGTGCCAGCAGCTCCCCCTGGGGCCAGGGGGGTGGCACCGGGGAGCTGTTTTTT. The rearrangement joins TRBV5-6 to TRBJ2-2; D is possibly TRBD1 (7 bases). The V end was cut by 3 bases, the J end by 4 bases, with 22 bases between. The CDR3 runs 18 residues. CDR1 and CDR2 (germline): SGHDT, YYEEEE.

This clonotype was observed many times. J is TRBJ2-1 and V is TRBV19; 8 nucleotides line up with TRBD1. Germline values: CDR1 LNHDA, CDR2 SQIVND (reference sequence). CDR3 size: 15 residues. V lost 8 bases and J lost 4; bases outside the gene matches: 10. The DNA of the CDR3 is TGTGCCAGTGAGCGTGGACAGGGTTTTTACAATGAGCAGTTCTTC. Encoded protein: CASERGQGFYNEQFF.

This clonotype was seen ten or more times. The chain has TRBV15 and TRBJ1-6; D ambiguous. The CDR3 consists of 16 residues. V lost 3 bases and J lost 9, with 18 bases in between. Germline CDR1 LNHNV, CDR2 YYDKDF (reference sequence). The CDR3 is CATSSRNPGVGSPLHF. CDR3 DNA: TGTGCCACCAGCAGCCGTAACCCCGGTGTGGGTTCACCCCTCCACTTT.

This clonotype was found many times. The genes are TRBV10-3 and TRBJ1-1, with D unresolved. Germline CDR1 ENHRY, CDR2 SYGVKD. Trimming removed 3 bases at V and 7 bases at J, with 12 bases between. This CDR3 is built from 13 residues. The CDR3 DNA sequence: TGTGCCATCAGTGATCCTGACCAGGATGAAGCTTTCTTT. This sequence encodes CAISDPDQDEAFF.

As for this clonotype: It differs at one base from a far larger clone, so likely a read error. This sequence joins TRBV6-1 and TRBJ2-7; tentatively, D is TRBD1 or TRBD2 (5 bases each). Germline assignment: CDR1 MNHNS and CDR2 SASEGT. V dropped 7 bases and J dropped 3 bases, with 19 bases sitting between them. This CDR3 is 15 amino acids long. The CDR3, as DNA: TGTGCCAGCACTTACTTCCGGGACCGCAACTACGAGCAGTACTTC. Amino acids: CASTYFRDRNYEQYF.

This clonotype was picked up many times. Here the CDR3 reads CASSFHQGAEPQHF. Here the CDR3 DNA reads TGTGCCAGCAGTTTCCACCAGGGGGCTGAGCCCCAGCATTTT. J is TRBJ1-5 and V is TRBV12-3 or TRBV12-4; TRBD1 matches 8 bases. The CDR3 totals 14 residues. Trimming cost V 3 bases and J 8 bases; bases outside gene matches: 6.

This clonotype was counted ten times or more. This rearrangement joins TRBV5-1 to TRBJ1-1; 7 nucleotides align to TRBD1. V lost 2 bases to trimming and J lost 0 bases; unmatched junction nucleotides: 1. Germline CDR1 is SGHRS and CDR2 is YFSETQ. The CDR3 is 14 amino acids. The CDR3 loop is CASSFGQVNTEAFF. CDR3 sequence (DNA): TGCGCCAGCAGCTTTGGACAGGTGAACACTGAAGCTTTCTTT.

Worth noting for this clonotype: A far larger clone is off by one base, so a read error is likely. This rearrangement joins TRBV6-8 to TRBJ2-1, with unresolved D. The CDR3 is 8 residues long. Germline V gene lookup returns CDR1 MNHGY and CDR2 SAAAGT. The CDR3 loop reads CVHNEQFF. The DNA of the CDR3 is TGTGTCCACAATGAGCAGTTCTTC.

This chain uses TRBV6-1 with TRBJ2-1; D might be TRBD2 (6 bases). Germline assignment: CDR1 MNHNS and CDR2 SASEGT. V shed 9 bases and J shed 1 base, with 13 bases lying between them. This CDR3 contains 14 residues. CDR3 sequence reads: CARHRGSSYNEQFF. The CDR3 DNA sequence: TGTGCCAGACATCGGGGGAGTTCCTACAATGAGCAGTTCTTC.

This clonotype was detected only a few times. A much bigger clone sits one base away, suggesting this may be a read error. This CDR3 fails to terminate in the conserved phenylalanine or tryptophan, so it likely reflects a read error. CDR3 in amino acids: CASSNTGGRDEKLFL. As DNA, the CDR3 is TGCGCCAGCAGCAATACAGGGGGCCGGGATGAAAAACTGTTTCTT. The rearrangement uses TRBV4-1 and TRBJ1-4, with 9 bases that match TRBD1. CDR3 length: 15 residues. After removal of 5 bases from V and 6 bases from J, the junction contained 7 bases not matched to a gene. Germline V gene lookup returns CDR1 MGHRA and CDR2 YSYEKL.

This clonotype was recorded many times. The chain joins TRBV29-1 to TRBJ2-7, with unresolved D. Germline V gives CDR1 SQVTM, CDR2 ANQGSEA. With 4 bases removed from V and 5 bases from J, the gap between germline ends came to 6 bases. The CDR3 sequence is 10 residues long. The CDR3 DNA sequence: TGCAGCGTTGGCTTAGACGAGCAGTACTTC. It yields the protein CSVGLDEQYF.